The rows below give T cell receptor beta chains drawn from one sample of a study of blood T cell repertoires in COVID-19. Produced via immunoSEQ multiplex PCR; TCRdb's table is partial and in-frame only. Counted here are under 200,000 clones, 70% to 90% occurring once; the ten biggest clones make up less than 5.5%. Sequences were obtained from peripheral blood. These receptors all come from a woman older than 75 with acute or convalescent COVID-19. CDR3s include the opening cysteine and the closing phenylalanine or tryptophan. Fields, in order: D gene, V gene, J gene, clone size, CDR3 DNA, CDR3 protein. A D gene is named only where the DNA matches it firmly. For some rows the clone size is stated as once, few or many, or as a class when expanded; others skip it.

d_call: TRBD2; v_call: TRBV11-1; j_call: TRBJ2-5; clone_size: -; cdr3_nt: TGTGCCAGCACCAGAGCGGGAGTGGAGACCCAGTACTTC; cdr3_aa: CASTRAGVETQYF
d_call: -; v_call: TRBV18; j_call: TRBJ1-4; clone_size: -; cdr3_nt: TGTGCCAGCTCACCGCCAGGGTTGACCCGGAATGAAAAACTGTTTTTT; cdr3_aa: CASSPPGLTRNEKLFF
d_call: -; v_call: TRBV30; j_call: TRBJ2-3; clone_size: -; cdr3_nt: TGTGCCTGGAGTGTACGGGATACGCAGTATTTT; cdr3_aa: CAWSVRDTQYF
d_call: -; v_call: TRBV7-2; j_call: TRBJ2-5; clone_size: -; cdr3_nt: TGTGCCAGCAGCCTCGGGATAAATAACGTCCCAGAGACCCAGTACTTC; cdr3_aa: CASSLGINNVPETQYF
d_call: -; v_call: TRBV7-3; j_call: TRBJ2-5; clone_size: -; cdr3_nt: TGTGCCAGCAGCTTAAGCAGGGAAGAGACCCAGTACTTC; cdr3_aa: CASSLSREETQYF
d_call: TRBD2; v_call: TRBV24-1; j_call: TRBJ2-1; clone_size: -; cdr3_nt: TGTGCCACCAGTGACCGGACTAGTGGGGGATACAATGAGCAGTTCTTC; cdr3_aa: CATSDRTSGGYNEQFF
d_call: -; v_call: TRBV12-5; j_call: TRBJ1-5; clone_size: -; cdr3_nt: TGTGCTAGTGGTCCTCCAGGGCCCGTCGTGACGCCCCAGCATTTT; cdr3_aa: CASGPPGPVVTPQHF
d_call: -; v_call: TRBV7-2; j_call: TRBJ2-3; clone_size: -; cdr3_nt: TGTGCCAGCAGCTTTCCGGGGGGCGCAGATACGCAGTATTTT; cdr3_aa: CASSFPGGADTQYF
d_call: -; v_call: TRBV18; j_call: TRBJ2-2; clone_size: once; cdr3_nt: TGTGCCAGCTCGCCGCTAGGAACCGGGGAGCTGTTTTTT; cdr3_aa: CASSPLGTGELFF
d_call: -; v_call: TRBV11-2; j_call: TRBJ2-7; clone_size: -; cdr3_nt: TGTGCCAGCAGCTTACAACCAGGCGAAGGGGTCTACGAGCAGTACTTC; cdr3_aa: CASSLQPGEGVYEQYF
d_call: -; v_call: TRBV12-2; j_call: TRBJ2-7; clone_size: -; cdr3_nt: TGTGCCCCTCTGGGCCAGACTAGCTTCTACGAGCAGTACTTC; cdr3_aa: CAPLGQTSFYEQYF
d_call: -; v_call: TRBV5-1; j_call: TRBJ2-3; clone_size: -; cdr3_nt: TGCGCCAGCAGCTTGTCCCGGGGGAGCACAGATACGCAGTATTTT; cdr3_aa: CASSLSRGSTDTQYF
d_call: TRBD2; v_call: TRBV11-2; j_call: TRBJ2-1; clone_size: -; cdr3_nt: TGTGCCAGCAGATCACCGTTCTCCGGGAGGGGCTACAATGAGCAGTTCTTC; cdr3_aa: CASRSPFSGRGYNEQFF
d_call: TRBD2; v_call: TRBV28; j_call: TRBJ2-3; clone_size: -; cdr3_nt: TGTGCCAGCAGAGGGACTAGTCCCACCCCAGATACGCAGTATTTT; cdr3_aa: CASRGTSPTPDTQYF
d_call: -; v_call: TRBV7-2; j_call: TRBJ2-1; clone_size: -; cdr3_nt: TGTGCCAGCAGCTTAGCCGCTAGCTCCTACAATGAGCAGTTCTTC; cdr3_aa: CASSLAASSYNEQFF
d_call: TRBD2; v_call: TRBV6-5; j_call: TRBJ2-1; clone_size: -; cdr3_nt: TGTGCCAGCAATTACCTAGCGGGGGAGGTGAATGAGCAGTTCTTC; cdr3_aa: CASNYLAGEVNEQFF
d_call: -; v_call: TRBV19; j_call: TRBJ1-4; clone_size: once; cdr3_nt: TGTGCCAGTAGTATTGCTGGGGCAGGGAAGGAAAAACTGTTTTTT; cdr3_aa: CASSIAGAGKEKLFF